This TCR beta chain was identified during a study of human T cells and chemical hapten exposure. Time point described: patch test 1, 2 weeks after DPC sensitization. Described treatment: therapeutic diphenylcyclopropenone sensitization with weekly scalp DPC. MiXCR, run by TCRdb on the RACE reads, gives a single entry per CDR3 protein. The table lists 300,000 to 400,000 distinct CDR3 sequences, roughly 6.9% of them singletons. The germline V gene encodes CDR1 SGHTA and CDR2 FQGNSA. The CDR3 spans 16 residues. Deletions cut 1 base from V and 3 bases from J, with 14 bases between. In its sample, this clonotype was seen many times.

The source of this sequence is a woman between 18 and 29 years old with alopecia areata. Some clones in this sample may be carry-over from other donors' samples. This chain joins TRBV7-2 and TRBJ2-3; unclear D gene. Sequencing used whole blood, obtained in connection with sensitization to the hapten diphenylcyclopropenone (DPC). CDR3 loop: CASSLDNYRETDTQYF. The CDR3 DNA is TGTGCCAGCAGCTTAGATAACTACCGAGAAACAGATACGCAGTATTTT.